This T cell receptor (beta chain) was recovered during a study of cytomegalovirus exposure and HLA in healthy donors. The V gene's germline CDR1 is SGHDT and CDR2 YYEEEE. The CDR3 contains 15 residues. The V segment lost 0 bases and the J segment 6 bases; nucleotides outside the gene matches: 3. Regarding this clone: What it binds is unknown.

Findings and caveats of the study: A later analysis linked a missense DCLRE1C variant to TCR beta V- and J-gene trimming.

PCR employed 60 Vbeta and 13 Jbeta primers. This table comes from immunoSEQ multiplex PCR, and its TCRdb copy is limited to in-frame clones, with some not included. The repertoire holds under 200,000 clones, with around 85% as singletons. The receptor was derived from a young man in good health and CMV-seropositive. Sequencing used PBMCs. V gene TRBV5-6 combines with J gene TRBJ2-3; 11 positions match TRBD2. Here the CDR3 reads CASSLVTSGGDTQYF. CDR3 nucleotide sequence: TGTGCCAGCAGCTTGGTTACTAGCGGGGGTGATACGCAGTATTTT. The full variable domain, rest sourced from reference TRBV5-6 and TRBJ2-3, is DAGVTQSPTHLIKTRGQQVTLRCSPKSGHDTVSWYQQALGQGPQFIFQYYEEEERQRGNFPDRFSGHQFPNYSSELNVNALLLGDSALYLCASSLVTSGGDTQYFGPGTRLTVL.